The clone carrying this T cell receptor (beta chain) was seen repeatedly, ten times or more. Its matching antigen is unknown. TCRdb re-called the reads with MiXCR, one entry per CDR3 protein. Of roughly 140,000 distinct CDR3 sequences listed, about a quarter were seen once; the top ten hold approximately 9.9%. This entry is derived from a study of T cell repertoires in cytomegalovirus infection. Study-wide background: Shared public TCR beta signatures pointed to both CMV infection and a matching HLA type. Study-level points and caveats: CMV carriers with the relevant HLA were identified by cumulative public TCR beta family frequency.

In germline, CDR1 is SEHNR, CDR2 FQNEAQ (reference sequence). The CDR3 has 16 residues. Trimming removed 2 bases at V and 3 bases at J, with 16 bases between. The receptor's source is a human donor in good health (CMV status not recorded). Some clones in this sample may be carry-over from other donors' samples. The sample was PBMCs. J is TRBJ2-5 and V is TRBV7-9; D may be TRBD1 (6 bases). The CDR3 sequence is CASSLPPAGVKETQYF. As DNA, the CDR3 is TGTGCCAGCAGCTTACCCCCGGCAGGGGTAAAAGAGACCCAGTACTTC.